This T cell receptor beta chain is from a study of blood T cell repertoires in COVID-19. This table comes from immunoSEQ multiplex PCR, and its TCRdb copy is limited to in-frame clones, with some not included. The sample has 100,000 to 120,000 clones; around 85% are singletons. Trimming left V 6 bases short and J 0 bases short, with 5 bases between. From germline, CDR1 is MNHEY and CDR2 SVGAGI. The length of the CDR3 is 12 residues. This clone was observed a handful of times. The sequence was obtained from a woman in her fifties or sixties with COVID-19, enrolled during active disease. The V gene is TRBV6-5, the J gene TRBJ2-5; no clear D gene. Material: peripheral blood. The CDR3 is CASSRNQETQYF. Here the CDR3 DNA reads TGTGCCAGCAGCAGAAACCAAGAGACCCAGTACTTC.